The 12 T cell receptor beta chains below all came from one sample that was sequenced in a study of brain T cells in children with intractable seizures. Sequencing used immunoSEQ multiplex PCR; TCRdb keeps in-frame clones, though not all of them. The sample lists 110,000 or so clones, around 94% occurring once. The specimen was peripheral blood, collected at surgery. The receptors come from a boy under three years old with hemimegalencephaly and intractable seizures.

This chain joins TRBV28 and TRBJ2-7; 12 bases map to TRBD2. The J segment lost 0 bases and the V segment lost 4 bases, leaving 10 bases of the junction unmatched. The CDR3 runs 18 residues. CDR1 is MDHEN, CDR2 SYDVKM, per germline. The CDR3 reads CASSSRGLAGGVSYEQYF. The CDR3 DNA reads TGTGCCAGCAGTTCTAGGGGCCTAGCGGGAGGGGTCTCCTACGAGCAGTACTTC.

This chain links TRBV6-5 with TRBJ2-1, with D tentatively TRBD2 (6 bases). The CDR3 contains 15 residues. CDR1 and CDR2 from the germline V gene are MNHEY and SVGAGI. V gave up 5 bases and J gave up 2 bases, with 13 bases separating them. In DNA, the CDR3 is TGTGCCAGCAGTCCCCAGCGGGTCGCCTACAATGAGCAGTTCTTC. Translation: CASSPQRVAYNEQFF.

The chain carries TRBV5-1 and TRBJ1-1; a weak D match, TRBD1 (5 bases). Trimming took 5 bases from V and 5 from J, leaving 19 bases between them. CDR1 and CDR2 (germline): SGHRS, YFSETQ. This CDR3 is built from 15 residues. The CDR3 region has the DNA TGCGCCAGCAGAGAAAGGGGCGGGACGGGGACTGAAGCTTTCTTT. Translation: CASRERGGTGTEAFF.

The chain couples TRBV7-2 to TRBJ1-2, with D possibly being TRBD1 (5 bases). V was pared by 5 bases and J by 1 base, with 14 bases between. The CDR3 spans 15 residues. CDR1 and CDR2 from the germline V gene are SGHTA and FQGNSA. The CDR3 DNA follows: TGTGCCAGCAGCCCCTGGGGGATGGGTAACTATGGCTACACCTTC. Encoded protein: CASSPWGMGNYGYTF. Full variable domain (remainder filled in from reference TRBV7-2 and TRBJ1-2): GAGVSQSPSNKVTEKGKDVELRCDPISGHTALYWYRQSLGQGLEFLIYFQGNSAPDKSGLPSDRFSAERTGGSVSTLTIQRTQQEDSAVYLCASSPWGMGNYGYTFGSGTRLTVV.

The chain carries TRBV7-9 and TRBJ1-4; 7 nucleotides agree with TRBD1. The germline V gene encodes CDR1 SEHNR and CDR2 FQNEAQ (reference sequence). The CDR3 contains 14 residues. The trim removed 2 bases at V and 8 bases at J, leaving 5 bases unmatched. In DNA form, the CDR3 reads TGTGCCAGCAGCTTAATTGGGACAGCAGAAAAACTGTTTTTT. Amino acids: CASSLIGTAEKLFF.

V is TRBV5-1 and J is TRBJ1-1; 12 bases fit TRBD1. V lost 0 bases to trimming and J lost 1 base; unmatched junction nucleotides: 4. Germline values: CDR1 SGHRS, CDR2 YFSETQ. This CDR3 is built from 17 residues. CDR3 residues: CASSLAGTGGGNTEAFF. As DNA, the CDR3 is TGCGCCAGCAGCTTGGCCGGGACAGGGGGCGGGAACACTGAAGCTTTCTTT.

The CDR3 sequence: CASSLGQARLSYEQYF. For the CDR3, the DNA is TGTGCCAGCAGCTTAGGACAGGCCCGTCTCTCCTACGAGCAGTACTTC. This chain links TRBV11-2 with TRBJ2-7; tentative D call: TRBD1 (6 bases). CDR3 length: 16 residues. Germline CDR1 is SGHAT and CDR2 is FQNNGV. Trimming removed 1 base from V and 0 bases from J, with 13 bases in between.

CDR3 in amino acids: CASRRGSSYEQYF. The CDR3 bases are TGTGCCAGCAGACGGGGGAGCTCCTACGAGCAGTACTTC. The chain has TRBV6-5 and TRBJ2-7, with D possibly TRBD2 on 6 matching bases. Trimming took 6 bases from V and 0 from J, leaving 9 bases between them. The germline CDR1 and CDR2 sequences are MNHEY and SVGAGI. This CDR3 has 13 amino acids.

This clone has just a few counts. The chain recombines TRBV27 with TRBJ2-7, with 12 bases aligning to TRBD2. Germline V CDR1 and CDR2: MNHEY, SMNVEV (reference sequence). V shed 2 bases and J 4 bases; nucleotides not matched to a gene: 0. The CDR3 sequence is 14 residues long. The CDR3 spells CASSLLAGGYEQYF. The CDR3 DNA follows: TGTGCCAGCAGTTTACTAGCGGGAGGGTACGAGCAGTACTTC.

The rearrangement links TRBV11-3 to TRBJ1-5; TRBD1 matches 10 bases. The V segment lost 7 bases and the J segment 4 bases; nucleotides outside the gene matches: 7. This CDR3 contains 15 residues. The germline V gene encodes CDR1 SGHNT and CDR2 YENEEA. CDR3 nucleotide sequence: TGTGCCAGCATCCAAGACAGGGGGCGAAATCAGCCCCAGCATTTT. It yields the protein CASIQDRGRNQPQHF.

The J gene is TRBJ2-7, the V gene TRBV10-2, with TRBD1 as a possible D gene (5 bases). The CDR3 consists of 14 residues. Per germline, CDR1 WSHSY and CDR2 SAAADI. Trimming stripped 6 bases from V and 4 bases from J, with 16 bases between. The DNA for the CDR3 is TGCGCCAGCAGAGGGGCCTTCCCCTCGTACGAGCAGTACTTC. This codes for CASRGAFPSYEQYF.

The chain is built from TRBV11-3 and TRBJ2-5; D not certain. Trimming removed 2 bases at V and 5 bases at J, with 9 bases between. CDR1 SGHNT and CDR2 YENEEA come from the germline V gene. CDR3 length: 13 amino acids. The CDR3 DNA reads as TGTGCCAGCAGCTTACCCGGGTTGGAGACCCAGTACTTC. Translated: CASSLPGLETQYF.